These T cell receptor beta chains were read from a single sample in a study of cytomegalovirus exposure and HLA in healthy donors. TCRdb's copy holds only in-frame clones and misses some; the assay was immunoSEQ multiplex PCR. Of 160,000 or so clones in the sample, approximately 80% were seen once. The sequenced material came from PBMCs. All receptors derive from a man between 18 and 29 years old in good health and CMV-seropositive. Each CDR3 is given with its conserved first and last residue. The D gene is left open where the match is weak. Size values are once, few and many counts, or a class for expanded clones, and some rows have none.

DNA: TGCGCCAGCAGCCAAGATCGACTGGCGGGCGGGGAGCTGTTTTTT; CDR3: CASSQDRLAGGELFF; D: -; J: TRBJ2-2; V: TRBV4-1; size: few
DNA: TGTGCCAGCAAATTTCGGGGGGGGAATCAGCCCCAGCATTTT; CDR3: CASKFRGGNQPQHF; D: -; J: TRBJ1-5; V: TRBV6-1; size: -
DNA: TGTGCCAGCAGCTTGCCGGGGTTCGAGCACGAGCAGTACTTC; CDR3: CASSLPGFEHEQYF; D: -; J: TRBJ2-7; V: TRBV5-5; size: -
DNA: TGTGCCAGCGGGTTGGAGGGGCGCAAAAACGGCTACACCTTC; CDR3: CASGLEGRKNGYTF; D: -; J: TRBJ1-2; V: TRBV6-1; size: -
DNA: TGTGCCAGCAGTATAGCGGGGCAGCACTACGAGCAGTACTTC; CDR3: CASSIAGQHYEQYF; D: TRBD2; J: TRBJ2-7; V: TRBV27; size: -
DNA: TGTGCCAGCAGGGGGACTAGCGGGGCCAAAAACAGTCAGTACTTC; CDR3: CASRGTSGAKNSQYF; D: TRBD2; J: TRBJ2-4; V: TRBV6-1; size: -
DNA: TGTGCCATCAGGAGGCTTACGGACACTGAAGCTTTCTTT; CDR3: CAIRRLTDTEAFF; D: -; J: TRBJ1-1; V: TRBV10-3; size: few
DNA: TGCGCCAGCAGCTTAAACAGCGGGGGGTTATCTGAGCAGTTCTTC; CDR3: CASSLNSGGLSEQFF; D: TRBD2; J: TRBJ2-1; V: TRBV5-1; size: -
DNA: TGTGCCAGCAGCCCCTCCTTCAATCAGCCCCAGCATTTT; CDR3: CASSPSFNQPQHF; D: -; J: TRBJ1-5; V: TRBV14; size: -
DNA: TGTGCCAGCAGTCCCGGGACAGGGGACCTTTACGAGCAGTACTTC; CDR3: CASSPGTGDLYEQYF; D: TRBD1; J: TRBJ2-7; V: TRBV6-5; size: -